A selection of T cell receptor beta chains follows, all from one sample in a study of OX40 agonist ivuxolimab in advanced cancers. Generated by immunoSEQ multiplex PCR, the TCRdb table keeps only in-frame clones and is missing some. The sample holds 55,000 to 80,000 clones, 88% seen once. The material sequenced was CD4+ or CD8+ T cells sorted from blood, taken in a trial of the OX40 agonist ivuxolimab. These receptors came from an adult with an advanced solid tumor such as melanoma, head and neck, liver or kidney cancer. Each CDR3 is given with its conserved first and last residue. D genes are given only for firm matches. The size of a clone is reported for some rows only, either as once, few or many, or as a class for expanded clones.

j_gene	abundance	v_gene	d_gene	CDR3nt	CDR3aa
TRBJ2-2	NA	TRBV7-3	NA	TGTGCCAGCAGCTTAACGTCGACGTGGGTGGTCGGGGAGCTGTTTTTT	CASSLTSTWVVGELFF
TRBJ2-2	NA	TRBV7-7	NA	TGTGCCAGCAGCTTTGGGGCCACCGGGGAGCTGTTTTTT	CASSFGATGELFF
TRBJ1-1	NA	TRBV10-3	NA	TGTGCCTCCGGTCAGGCGGAGAACACTGAAGCTTTCTTT	CASGQAENTEAFF
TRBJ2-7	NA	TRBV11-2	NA	TGTGCCAGCAGCCTGAGCTCCTACGAGCAGTACTTC	CASSLSSYEQYF
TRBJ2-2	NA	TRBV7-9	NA	TGTGCCAGCAGCTTGTTTGGATCGAACACCGGGGAGCTGTTTTTT	CASSLFGSNTGELFF
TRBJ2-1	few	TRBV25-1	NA	TGTGCCAGCGGATCTAGCTGGCGGCAGTTCTTC	CASGSSWRQFF
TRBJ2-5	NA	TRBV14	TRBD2	TGTGCCAGCAGCCAAGTCACTAGCGGACCCTGGGGAGAGACCCAGTACTTC	CASSQVTSGPWGETQYF
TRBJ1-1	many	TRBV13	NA	TGTGCCAGCAGCTTGTTGTTCGGACAGACTCCCAGTACTGAAGCTTTCTTT	CASSLLFGQTPSTEAFF
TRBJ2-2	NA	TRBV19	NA	TGTGCCAGTAACTTTGGGATGGGGGCCGGGGAGCTGTTTTTT	CASNFGMGAGELFF
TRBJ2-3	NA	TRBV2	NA	TGTGCCAGCAGTCGGGATGCCCCCGATACGCAGTATTTT	CASSRDAPDTQYF
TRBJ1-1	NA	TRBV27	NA	TGTGCCAGCAGTTTATCGTGGAAGGAGCATGAAGCTTTCTTT	CASSLSWKEHEAFF
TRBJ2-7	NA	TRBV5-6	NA	TGTGCCAGCAGCTCCCGCCGCGGGTCCTACGAGCAGTACTTC	CASSSRRGSYEQYF
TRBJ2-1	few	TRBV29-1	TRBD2	TGCAGCGTCAGACTAGCGGTGAGCAATGAGCAGTTCTTC	CSVRLAVSNEQFF
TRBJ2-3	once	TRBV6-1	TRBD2	TGTGCCAGCAGTGAAGGGACTAGAGGGTTTGTTGATACGCAGTATTTT	CASSEGTRGFVDTQYF
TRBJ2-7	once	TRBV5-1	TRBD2	TGCGCCAGCAGCTTGGCTTCGGGAGGGCCTTTCGAGCAGTACTTC	CASSLASGGPFEQYF
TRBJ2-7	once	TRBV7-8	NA	TGTGCCAGCAGCCCTAAAGGGCCCTACGAGCAGTACTTC	CASSPKGPYEQYF
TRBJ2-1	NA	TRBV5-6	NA	TGTGCCAGCAGCTTGGCTAGGGACGGCGGGGTCTTC	CASSLARDGGVF
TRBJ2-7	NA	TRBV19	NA	TGTGCCAGTAGTATAGATCTGACAGCAGGCCCCTACGAGCAGTACTTC	CASSIDLTAGPYEQYF
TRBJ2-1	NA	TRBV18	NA	TGTGCTGGAGGAACCGGGTCAGGTGAGCAGTTCTTC	CAGGTGSGEQFF
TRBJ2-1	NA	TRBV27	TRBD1	TGTGCCAGCAGTTTACCCGGGACAGGGTCGAATGAGCAGTTCTTC	CASSLPGTGSNEQFF
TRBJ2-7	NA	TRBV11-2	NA	TGTGCCAGCACCCCCTTCGACGGGACCCCCGTTTGGGTGCAGTACTTC	CASTPFDGTPVWVQYF
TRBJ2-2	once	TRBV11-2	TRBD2	TGTGCCAGCAGCTCCTTAGCGGGAGTCACCGGGGAGCTGTTTTTT	CASSSLAGVTGELFF
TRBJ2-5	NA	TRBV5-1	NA	TGCGCCAGCAAAGGCTCGGAGACCCAGTACTTC	CASKGSETQYF
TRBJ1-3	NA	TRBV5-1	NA	TGCGCCAGCAGCCCCACAGGAGTATCATCCGGAAACACCATATATTTT	CASSPTGVSSGNTIYF
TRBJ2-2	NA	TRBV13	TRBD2	TGTGCCAGCAGCTTAGAAGCGGGAGTAAGCACCGGGGAGCTGTTTTTT	CASSLEAGVSTGELFF
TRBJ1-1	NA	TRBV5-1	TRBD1	TGCGCCAGCAGCCTACAGGGGTTAACTGAAGCTTTCTTT	CASSLQGLTEAFF